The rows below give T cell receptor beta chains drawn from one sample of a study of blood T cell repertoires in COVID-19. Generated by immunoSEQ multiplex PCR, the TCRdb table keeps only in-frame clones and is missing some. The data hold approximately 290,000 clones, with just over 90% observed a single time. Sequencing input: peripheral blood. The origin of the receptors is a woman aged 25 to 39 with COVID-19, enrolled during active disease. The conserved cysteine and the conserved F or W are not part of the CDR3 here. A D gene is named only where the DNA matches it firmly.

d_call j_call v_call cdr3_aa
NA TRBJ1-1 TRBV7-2 ASSRWGHNTEAF
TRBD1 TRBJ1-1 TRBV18 ASSPLDDTGGTEAF
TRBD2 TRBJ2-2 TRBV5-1 ASSLMGGSDTGELF
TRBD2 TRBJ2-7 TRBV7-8 ASSFSSGSLLDEQY
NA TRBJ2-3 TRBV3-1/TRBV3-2 ASSQPSDFSDTQY
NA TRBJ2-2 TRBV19 ASRDSGTGELF
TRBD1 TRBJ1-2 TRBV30 AWSPGGNYGYT
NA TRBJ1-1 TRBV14 ASSQDRGNTEAF
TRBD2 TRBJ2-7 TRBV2 AGSLDGGDEQY
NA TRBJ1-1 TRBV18 ASSPFGTRGTNTEAF
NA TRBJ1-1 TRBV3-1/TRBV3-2 ASSPYSRGHFYTEAF
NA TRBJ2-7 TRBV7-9 ASSLEAGEQY
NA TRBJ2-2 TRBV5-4 ASSLDPLRETGELF
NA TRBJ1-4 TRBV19 ASSFSIATNEKLF
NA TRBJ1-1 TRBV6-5 ASSNRVNTEAF
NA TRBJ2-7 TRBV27 ASSSYYEQY
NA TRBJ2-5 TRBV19 ASSPSRGGTQETQY
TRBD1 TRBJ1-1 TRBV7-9 ASTMGQLNTEAF
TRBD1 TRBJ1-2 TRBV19 ASSIQTGADNYGYT
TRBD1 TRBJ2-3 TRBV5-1 ASSWTGGDTQY
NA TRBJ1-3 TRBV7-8 ASSRTDFSGNTIY
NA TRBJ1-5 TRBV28 ASSLPYGDQPQH
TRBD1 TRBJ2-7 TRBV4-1 ASSHSGQGNYEQY
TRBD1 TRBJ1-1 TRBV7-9 ASSQGTGTEAF
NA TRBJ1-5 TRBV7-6 ASSLEPGFNQPQH
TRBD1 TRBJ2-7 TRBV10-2 ASGTGNGYEQY
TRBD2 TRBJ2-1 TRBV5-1 ASSSTSGSGGEQF
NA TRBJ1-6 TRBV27 ASSLSWGGAALNSPLH
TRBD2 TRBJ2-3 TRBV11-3 ASSSSGTSVSDTQY
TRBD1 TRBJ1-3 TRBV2 ASSTGQGAGSSGNTIY
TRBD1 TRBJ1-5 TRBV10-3 AISESTAEGGIQPQH
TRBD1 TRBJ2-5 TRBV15 ATSRTTGEETQY
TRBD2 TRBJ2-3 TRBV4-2 ASSQVSGGPGRTDTQY
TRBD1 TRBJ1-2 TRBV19 ASSVPGQGYGYT
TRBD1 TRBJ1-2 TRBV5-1 ASGYASGQGADGYT
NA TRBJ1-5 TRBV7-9 ASSLAGAGQPQH
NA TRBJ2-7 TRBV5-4 ASSLGGTENEQY
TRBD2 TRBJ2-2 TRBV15 ATSSRRGLDVGELF
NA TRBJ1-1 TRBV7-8 ASSLQGRNTEAF
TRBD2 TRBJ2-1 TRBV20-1 SASGTRADNEQF
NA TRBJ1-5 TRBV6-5 ASEEMGARQPQH